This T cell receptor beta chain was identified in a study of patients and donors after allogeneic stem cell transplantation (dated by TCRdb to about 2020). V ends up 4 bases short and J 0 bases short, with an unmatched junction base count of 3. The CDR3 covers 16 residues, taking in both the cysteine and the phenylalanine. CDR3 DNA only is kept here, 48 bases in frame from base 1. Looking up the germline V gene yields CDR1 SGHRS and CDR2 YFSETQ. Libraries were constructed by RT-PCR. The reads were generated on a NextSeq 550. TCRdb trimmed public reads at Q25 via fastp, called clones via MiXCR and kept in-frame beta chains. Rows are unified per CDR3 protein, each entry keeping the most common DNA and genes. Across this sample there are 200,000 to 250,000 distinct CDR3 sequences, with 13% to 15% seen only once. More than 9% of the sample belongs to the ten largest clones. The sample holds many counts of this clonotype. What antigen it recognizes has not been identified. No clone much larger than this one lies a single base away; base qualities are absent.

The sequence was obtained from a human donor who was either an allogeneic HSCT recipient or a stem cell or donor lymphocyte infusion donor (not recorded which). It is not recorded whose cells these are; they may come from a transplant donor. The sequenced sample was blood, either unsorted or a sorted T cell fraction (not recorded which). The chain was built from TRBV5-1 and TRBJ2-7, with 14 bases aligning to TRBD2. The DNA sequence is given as TGCGCCAGCAGCGGAGGACTAGCGGGAGGCTCCTACGAGCAGTACTTC. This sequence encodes CASSGGLAGGSYEQYF.